This passage covers 32 T cell receptor beta chains from one sample sequenced in a study of esophageal squamous cell carcinoma under preoperative chemotherapy. Using its own MiXCR run on the PCR reads, TCRdb lists one record per CDR3 protein. The repertoire holds 34,000 or so distinct CDR3 sequences, with less than 65% as singletons. Sample time point: after preoperative PTX-NDP chemotherapy. This material was obtained from a patient given preoperative chemotherapy. These receptors were obtained from a human donor with esophageal squamous cell carcinoma. The donor label of this sample is uncertain.

The J gene is TRBJ2-2, the V gene TRBV12-3 or TRBV12-4, with a tentative D call TRBD1 (5 bases). V lost 9 bases and J 13 bases, leaving 27 bases between the germline ends. The CDR3 extends over 15 amino acids. CDR3 region: CARGFQGVNTDALFF. As DNA, the CDR3 is TGTGCCAGGGGCTTCCAAGGGGTGAACACCGATGCGCTGTTTTTT.

This clonotype is a singleton in its sample. A read error may produce the germline difference seen at one junction end. The V gene is TRBV5-4, the J gene TRBJ2-1, with D possibly matching TRBD1 (6 bases). Germline V lookup: CDR1 SGHNT, CDR2 YYREEE (reference sequence). This CDR3 is built from 13 residues. The CDR3 protein is CASSWTDYSEQFF. Here the CDR3 DNA reads TGTGCCAGCAGCTGGACAGACTACAGTGAGCAGTTCTTC. Looking up the rest from reference TRBV5-4 and TRBJ2-1 gives the full variable domain: ETGVTQSPTHLIKTRGQQVTLRCSSQSGHNTVSWYQQALGQGPQFIFQYYREEENGRGNFPPRFSGLQFPNYSSELNVNALELDDSALYLCASSWTDYSEQFFGPGTRLTVL.

CDR3 in amino acids: CASGVLGGVNTDTQYF. In DNA form, the CDR3 reads TGTGCCAGCGGGGTACTAGGGGGGGTTAACACAGATACGCAGTATTTT. This chain links TRBV7-2 with TRBJ2-3; tentative D call: TRBD2 (7 bases). The germline V gene has CDR1 SGHTA and CDR2 FQGNSA. Trimming removed 8 bases at V and 2 bases at J, with 20 bases between. The CDR3 length is 16 residues.

The genes are TRBV6-1 and TRBJ2-1; TRBD2 agrees at 10 bases. Germline assignment: CDR1 MNHNS and CDR2 SASEGT. Losses at the gene ends were 6 bases for V and 3 bases for J; bases not matched to a gene: 5. The CDR3 is made up of 15 amino acids. The DNA for the CDR3 is TGTGCCAGCAGCATACTAGCGGGAAGCTACAATGAGCAGTTCTTC. It translates to CASSILAGSYNEQFF.

As for this clonotype: One end of the junction is discordant with germline, which a read error may explain. The genes are TRBV7-2 and TRBJ2-5; 8 nucleotides align to TRBD2. The CDR3 length is 16 residues. Germline CDR1 reads SGHTA; CDR2 reads FQGNSA. The CDR3 nucleotides read TGTGCCAGCAGCTCTGGGCGGGGGGCCCCGCGGGAGACCCAATTTTTC. Translation gives CASSSGRGAPRETQFF.

V usage is TRBV3-1 and J usage is TRBJ2-5; D uncertain. The DNA matches TRBJ2-1 better at its end, which makes the J call doubtful. The CDR3 contains 14 residues. Germline lookup yields CDR1 LGHDT and CDR2 YNNKEL (reference sequence). The CDR3 here is CASSPARYSYEQFF. The DNA for the CDR3 is TGTGCCAGCAGCCCAGCGCGGTACTCCTACGAGCAGTTCTTC.

This clonotype was seen many times. One junction end does not reproduce the germline sequence, and a read error may be involved. The chain joins TRBV7-7 to TRBJ2-3, with 8 bases lining up with TRBD2. CDR1 SSHAT and CDR2 FNYEAQ come from the germline V gene (reference sequence). This CDR3 is built from 19 residues. CDR3: CASTQPGGGGTTLTDTQYF. DNA of the CDR3: TGTGCTAGCACCCAACCCGGGGGCGGGGGGACCACCTTGACAGATACGCAGTATTTT.

A word on this clonotype: An end of the junction differs from the germline gene, which may be a read error. The chain recombines TRBV7-2 with TRBJ2-3, with D possibly matching TRBD2 (6 bases). This CDR3 contains 15 residues. CDR1 and CDR2 from the germline V gene are SGHTA and FQGNSA. This CDR3 is CASRLAVLNTDTQYF. CDR3 nucleotide sequence: TGTGCCAGCAGATTAGCGGTGTTGAACACAGATACGCAGTATTTT.

V gene TRBV6-1 combines with J gene TRBJ2-7; D is undetermined. This CDR3 is built from 14 residues. Germline values: CDR1 MNHNS, CDR2 SASEGT. V was pared by 6 bases and J by 0 bases, with 12 bases between. CDR3 sequence (DNA): TGTGCCAGCAGATCCACTAAGGGCTCCTACGAGCAGTACTTC. Encoded protein: CASRSTKGSYEQYF.

There are a few counts of this clonotype. The chain carries TRBV28 and TRBJ1-6; D possibly corresponds to TRBD1 (5 bases). Trimming took 4 bases from V and 7 from J, leaving 14 bases between them. CDR1 and CDR2 (germline): MDHEN, SYDVKM. This CDR3 region has 15 residues. In nucleotides, the CDR3 is TGTGCCAGCAGTTCCCATGGGGGTGGGAATTCACCCCTCCACTTT. Its protein product is CASSSHGGGNSPLHF.

As to this clonotype: At one end, the junction sequence differs from germline, possibly due to a read error. The chain combines TRBV7-8 with TRBJ2-3; perhaps TRBD2 as D (7 bases). The CDR3 covers 16 residues. Germline V gene data show CDR1 as SGHVS and CDR2 as FQNEAQ. The chain's CDR3 is CASSSLGGGDHDTQYF. The CDR3 region has the DNA TGTGCCAGCAGCAGCCTAGGGGGGGGGGACCATGATACCCAGTACTTT.

This chain links TRBV2 with TRBJ2-5; TRBD1 matches 11 bases. This CDR3 is built from 17 residues. From germline, CDR1 is SNHLY and CDR2 FYNNEI. J lost 3 bases, V lost 4 bases, and 10 bases had no gene match. This chain's CDR3 is CASSVGTGGRAKETQYF. DNA for the CDR3: TGTGCCAGCAGTGTGGGGACAGGGGGTAGGGCGAAAGAGACCCAGTACTTC.

This clonotype showed up just a few times. The J gene is TRBJ2-5, the V gene TRBV7-2; D perhaps matches TRBD2 (6 bases). The CDR3 is 14 amino acids. The V end was cut by 4 bases, the J end by 4 bases, with 13 bases between. The germline gives CDR1 SGHTA, CDR2 FQGNSA. The CDR3 sequence: CASSSDSGGETQYF. In nucleotides, the CDR3 is TGTGCCAGCAGCTCGGATAGCGGCGGAGAGACCCAGTACTTC.

This chain connects TRBV18 to TRBJ2-5, with D possibly being TRBD2 (5 bases). The CDR3 covers 12 residues. Looked up from germline, CDR1 is KGHSH and CDR2 is LQKENI. Between the trimmed V and J ends, which lost 3 bases and 3 bases, there was a span of 5 bases. CDR3 DNA sequence: TGTGCCAGCTCACCCGGGAAAGAGACCCAGTACTTC. Its protein product is CASSPGKETQYF.

V gene TRBV6-2 or TRBV6-3 combines with J gene TRBJ2-2, with no clear D. Deletions cut 6 bases from V and 1 base from J, with 12 bases between. Germline V CDR1 and CDR2: MNHEY, SVGEGT. CDR3 length: 15 amino acids. The chain's CDR3 is CASRTLQRNTGELFF. CDR3 DNA: TGTGCCAGCAGAACCCTACAAAGGAACACCGGGGAGCTGTTTTTT.

Concerning this clonotype: An end of the junction does not agree with germline; a read error may underlie this. The chain combines TRBV27 with TRBJ2-3, with no clear D. The CDR3 extends over 12 amino acids. The V gene's germline CDR1 is MNHEY and CDR2 SMNVEV (reference sequence). The CDR3 DNA follows: TGTTCGGGCAGGTACAGCACAAATACGCAGTATTTT. It specifies CSGRYSTNTQYF.

The chain has TRBV7-6 and TRBJ2-3, with 8 positions matching TRBD2. The assigned J gene may be wrong: the sequence end matches TRBJ2-7 better. The CDR3 runs to 14 residues. Germline V gene sequence: CDR1 SGHVS, CDR2 FNYEAQ. For the CDR3, the DNA is TGTGGCGTCACGGGGGGGTGGGCCAAAGACACGCAGTACTTC. Its translation: CGVTGGWAKDTQYF.

This chain joins TRBV7-2 and TRBJ2-3; TRBD1 matches at 8 bases. Trimming removed 7 bases from V and 11 bases from J; junction bases left unmatched: 17. CDR3 size: 15 residues. CDR1 SGHTA and CDR2 FQGNSA come from the germline V gene. CDR3: CASNTQGAVTGKQYF. The CDR3 DNA reads TGTGCCAGCAACACCCAGGGGGCGGTCACCGGTAAGCAGTATTTT.

This chain connects TRBV12-3 or TRBV12-4 to TRBJ2-3; D might be TRBD2 (6 bases). V lost 6 bases and J 5 bases, leaving 18 bases between the germline ends. This CDR3 region has 15 residues. CDR3 in amino acids: CASRWGVSDEDTQYF. DNA for the CDR3: TGTGCCAGCAGGTGGGGGGTTAGTGACGAAGATACGCAGTATTTT.

A word on this clonotype: Because it lacks the conserved phenylalanine or tryptophan at the end, this CDR3 is likely a read error. The chain uses TRBV7-7 and TRBJ2-5, with D perhaps matching TRBD1 (6 bases). Germline CDR1 reads SSHAT; CDR2 reads FNYEAQ (reference sequence). CDR3 size: 13 residues. CDR3 protein: CASSFGQQETQYS. The CDR3 region has the DNA TGTGCTAGCAGCTTCGGACAGCAAGAGACCCAGTACTCC.

The rearrangement uses TRBV6-5 and TRBJ1-6; D call uncertain. Trimming took 0 bases from V and 0 from J, leaving 9 bases between them. This CDR3 has 17 residues. The V gene's germline CDR1 is MNHEY and CDR2 SVGAGI. The CDR3 loop reads CASSYSITGSYNSPLHF. The DNA for the CDR3 is TGTGCCAGCAGTTACTCTATCACGGGCTCCTATAATTCACCCCTCCACTTT.

V usage is TRBV6-2 or TRBV6-3 and J usage is TRBJ2-5; D not certain. CDR1 MNHEY and CDR2 SVGEGT come from the germline V gene. Trimming removed 2 bases from V and 4 bases from J, with 8 bases in between. CDR3 length: 13 amino acids. CDR3 loop: CASSYGKGETQYF. In DNA, the CDR3 is TGTGCCAGCAGTTACGGAAAAGGAGAGACCCAGTACTTC.

V and J are TRBV7-2 and TRBJ2-5; D tentatively reads TRBD1 or TRBD2 (5 bases each). There are 14 residues in the CDR3. Germline V CDR1 and CDR2: SGHTA, FQGNSA. The CDR3 nucleotides are TGTGCGGGGCGCCGGGGTCGAGCCCAAGAGACCCAGTACTTC. It specifies CAGRRGRAQETQYF.

J is TRBJ2-1 and V is TRBV5-6; TRBD1 aligns across 9 bases. The V gene end was trimmed by 4 bases and the J gene end by 8 bases; junction bases not matched to a gene: 10. CDR1 and CDR2 (germline): SGHDT, YYEEEE. The CDR3 spans 15 residues. The CDR3 region is CASSPGTGTGDEQFF. Written as DNA, the CDR3 is TGTGCCAGCAGCCCCGGGACAGGGACTGGTGATGAGCAGTTCTTC.

V and J are TRBV11-3 and TRBJ2-5; possible D gene TRBD1, 6 bases. Near its end, the DNA agrees better with TRBJ2-7, so the J call may be wrong. The CDR3 spans 14 residues. Germline CDR1 reads SGHNT; CDR2 reads YENEEA. The CDR3 is CASSLDPDSYEQYF. CDR3 in DNA: TGTGCCAGCAGCTTAGATCCGGACAGTTACGAGCAGTACTTC.

The V and J genes are TRBV7-3 and TRBJ2-1; 10 nucleotides line up with TRBD2. CDR3 length equals 15 residues. Germline V CDR1 and CDR2: SGHTA, FQGTGA. J gave up 5 bases and V 5 bases, and 6 bases lay outside the gene matches. The CDR3 protein is CASSTGLAANNEQFF. In DNA, the CDR3 is TGTGCCAGCAGCACCGGACTAGCGGCTAACAATGAGCAGTTCTTC.

J is TRBJ2-1 and V is TRBV27; D remains unclear. The germline V gene has CDR1 MNHEY and CDR2 SMNVEV (reference sequence). The CDR3 runs 16 residues. Trimming left V 4 bases short and J 8 bases short, with 21 bases between. The CDR3 region has the DNA TGTGCCAGCAGTTCACCTCCTAGGCCCACGAACCATGAGCAGTTCTTC. It yields the protein CASSSPPRPTNHEQFF.

A remark on this clonotype: A junction boundary mismatches the germline segment, possibly from a read error. The chain has TRBV7-8 and TRBJ2-3; 8 bases line up with TRBD2. The CDR3 loop spans 15 amino acids. Per the germline V gene, CDR1 is SGHVS and CDR2 is FQNEAQ. CDR3 coding DNA: TGTGGCGGGAGGTTCGGCGGCCGGGGCCCAGAGACGCAGTACTTT. Protein product: CGGRFGGRGPETQYF.

Note on this clonotype: A junction boundary mismatches the germline segment, possibly from a read error. The chain couples TRBV7-3 to TRBJ2-3; 7 bases map to TRBD2. From germline, CDR1 is SGHTA and CDR2 FQGTGA. The CDR3 runs 17 residues. The CDR3 DNA is TGTGCCAGCAGCGTGAAACTGGGGGGGGGGGATCGAGATACCCAGTATTTC. It encodes CASSVKLGGGDRDTQYF. The variable domain in full, with the rest retrieved from reference TRBV7-3 and TRBJ2-3, is GAGVSQTPSNKVTEKGKYVELRCDPISGHTALYWYRQSLGQGPEFLIYFQGTGAADDSGLPNDRFFAVRPEGSVSTLKIQRTERGDSAVYLCASSVKLGGGDRDTQYFGPGTRLTVL.

As regards this clonotype: An end of the junction does not agree with germline; a read error may underlie this. The rearrangement joins TRBV11-3 to TRBJ2-4, with 7 bases matching TRBD2. In germline, CDR1 is SGHNT, CDR2 YENEEA. This CDR3 spans 17 amino acids. The CDR3 is CARSCEAGLWNEDIQYF. The CDR3 nucleotides are TGTGCCAGGAGCTGCGAAGCGGGGCTGTGGAATGAAGACATTCAGTACTTC. The full variable domain, with the rest looked up from reference TRBV11-3 and TRBJ2-4, is EAGVVQSPRYKIIEKKQPVAFWCNPISGHNTLYWYLQNLGQGPELLIRYENEEAVDDSQLPKDRFSAERLKGVDSTLKIQPAELGDSAVYLCARSCEAGLWNEDIQYFGAGTRLSVL.

The gene calls are TRBV5-6 and TRBJ1-5; a weak D match, TRBD1 (6 bases). Germline CDR1 SGHDT, CDR2 YYEEEE. The V end was cut by 1 base, the J end by 6 bases, with 17 bases between. The CDR3 is 16 amino acids. The CDR3 sequence: CASSLWGAVFSQPQHF. CDR3 in DNA: TGTGCCAGCAGCTTGTGGGGGGCAGTGTTTAGTCAGCCCCAGCATTTT. Supplemented by reference TRBV5-6 and TRBJ1-5, the full variable domain reads DAGVTQSPTHLIKTRGQQVTLRCSPKSGHDTVSWYQQALGQGPQFIFQYYEEEERQRGNFPDRFSGHQFPNYSSELNVNALLLGDSALYLCASSLWGAVFSQPQHFGDGTRLSIL.

This chain links TRBV7-3 with TRBJ2-7, with 14 bases matching TRBD2. Trimming removed 5 bases from V and 6 bases from J; junction bases left unmatched: 6. Germline V gives CDR1 SGHTA, CDR2 FQGTGA. This CDR3 comprises 15 residues. For the CDR3, the DNA is TGTGCCAGCAGCGCCGGGACTAGCGGGAGCAGCGAGCAGTACTTC. Its protein product is CASSAGTSGSSEQYF. The full variable domain, with the rest looked up from reference TRBV7-3 and TRBJ2-7, is GAGVSQTPSNKVTEKGKYVELRCDPISGHTALYWYRQSLGQGPEFLIYFQGTGAADDSGLPNDRFFAVRPEGSVSTLKIQRTERGDSAVYLCASSAGTSGSSEQYFGPGTRLTVT.